This T cell receptor beta chain originates from a study of identical twins. Each CDR3 protein is one row after TCRdb ran MiXCR on the 5' RACE reads. Seen here are approximately 220,000 distinct CDR3 sequences, around 8% observed once, and the top ten hold approximately 2%. The length of the CDR3 is 11 residues. The germline V gene encodes CDR1 GTSNPN and CDR2 SVGIG (reference sequence). The V end was cut by 4 bases, the J end by 6 bases, with 8 bases between. This same sample was also taken into another study, of yellow fever vaccine responses in identical twins.

The V and J genes are TRBV30 and TRBJ2-3, with TRBD2 as a possible D gene (6 bases). This clonotype was sampled from a woman aged 18-29 years in good health. The sample comprised memory (CD45RO+) T cells sorted from blood. The CDR3 loop is CAWIRGDTQYF. As DNA, the CDR3 is TGTGCCTGGATCCGGGGGGATACGCAGTATTTT.